One sample yielded the 3 T cell receptor beta chains listed below, sequenced in a study of blood T cells in healthy people across ages. Then a second PCR, running roughly 7 to 12 cycles, was carried out with a sample-barcoded 5' primer and a J-beta primer mix. MiXCR, applied by TCRdb to the 5' RACE reads, yields one record per CDR3 protein. Found here are approximately 820,000 distinct CDR3 sequences, approximately 44% of them singletons; the top ten hold under 20%. Sequencing input: blood. The receptors shown here come from a man between 60 and 70 years old in good health.

V gene TRBV6-5 combines with J gene TRBJ2-3; D gene uncertain. The V and J ends lost 5 bases and 4 bases respectively, with 16 bases between them. The germline V gene has CDR1 MNHEY and CDR2 SVGAGI. The CDR3 runs 15 residues. CDR3 residues: CASSPLHGSADTQYF. CDR3 in DNA: TGTGCCAGCAGTCCACTGCACGGGTCGGCAGATACGCAGTATTTT.

V gene TRBV5-1 combines with J gene TRBJ1-1; D remains ambiguous. V was cut by 0 bases and J by 3 bases, with 9 bases left in between. The CDR3 has 14 residues. Germline values: CDR1 SGHRS, CDR2 YFSETQ. Here the CDR3 DNA reads TGCGCCAGCAGCTTGGAGGCCGGGGACACTGAAGCTTTCTTT. It yields the protein CASSLEAGDTEAFF.

The DNA of the CDR3 is TGTGCCAGCAGCTTAGGGACTAGTCTTTACATTCAGTACTTC. Amino acid sequence: CASSLGTSLYIQYF. J is TRBJ2-4 and V is TRBV7-2; 7 bases fit TRBD2. With V trimmed by 1 base and J by 8 bases, 5 bases remained unmatched. The CDR3 sequence is 14 residues long. Germline CDR1 SGHTA, CDR2 FQGNSA.